One and the same sample provided the 3 T cell receptor beta chains below, sequenced in a study of cytotoxic CD8 clonotypes in ibrutinib-treated CLL. TCRdb keeps only in-frame clones here, not all; method: immunoSEQ multiplex PCR. Of 250,000 to 350,000 clones listed, more than 70% are singletons. The source was PBMCs, collected at disease progression, from a patient treated with ibrutinib. These receptor sequences come from a human donor with chronic lymphocytic leukemia.

The sample holds a few counts of this clone. Other DNA variants within this sample encode the same CDR3. This chain uses TRBV4-1 with TRBJ2-7, with 11 bases lining up with TRBD2. V gave up 1 base and J gave up 1 base; unmatched junction bases: 0. This CDR3 comprises 15 residues. CDR1 and CDR2 (germline): MGHRA, YSYEKL. The CDR3 loop is CASSQGLAGSYEQYF. DNA for the CDR3: TGCGCCAGCAGCCAAGGACTAGCGGGGTCCTACGAGCAGTACTTC.

V is TRBV5-1 and J is TRBJ2-7, with 11 bases aligning to TRBD1. There are 16 residues in the CDR3. With V trimmed by 0 bases and J by 3 bases, 5 bases remained unmatched. The germline gives CDR1 SGHRS, CDR2 YFSETQ. In DNA form, the CDR3 reads TGCGCCAGCAGCTTGGGGACAGGGGGCCGCTTCTACGAGCAGTACTTC. It yields the protein CASSLGTGGRFYEQYF.

The J gene is TRBJ2-1, the V gene TRBV1; the D call of TRBD2 is as the table states it, not checked on the DNA. TRBV1 is assigned pseudogene status. This CDR3 has 17 residues. The CDR3 is CTSSQEPAGGYYNEQFF. In nucleotides, the CDR3 is TGCACCAGCAGCCAAGAACCGGCGGGAGGGTACTACAATGAGCAGTTCTTC.